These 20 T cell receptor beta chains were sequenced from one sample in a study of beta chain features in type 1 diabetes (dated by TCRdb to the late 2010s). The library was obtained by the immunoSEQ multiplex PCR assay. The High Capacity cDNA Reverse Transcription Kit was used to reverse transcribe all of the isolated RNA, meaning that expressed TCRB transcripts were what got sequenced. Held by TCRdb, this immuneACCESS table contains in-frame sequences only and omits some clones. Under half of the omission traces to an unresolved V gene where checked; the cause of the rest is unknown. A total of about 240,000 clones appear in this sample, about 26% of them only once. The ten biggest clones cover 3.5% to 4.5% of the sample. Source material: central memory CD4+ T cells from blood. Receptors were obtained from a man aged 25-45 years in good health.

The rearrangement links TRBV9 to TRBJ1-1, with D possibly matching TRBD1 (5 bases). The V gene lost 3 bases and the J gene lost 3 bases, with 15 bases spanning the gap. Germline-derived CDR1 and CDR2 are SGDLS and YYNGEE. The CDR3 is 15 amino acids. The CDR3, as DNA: TGTGCCAGCAGCGCCGACAGTGTAGGGGACACTGAAGCTTTCTTT. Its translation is CASSADSVGDTEAFF.

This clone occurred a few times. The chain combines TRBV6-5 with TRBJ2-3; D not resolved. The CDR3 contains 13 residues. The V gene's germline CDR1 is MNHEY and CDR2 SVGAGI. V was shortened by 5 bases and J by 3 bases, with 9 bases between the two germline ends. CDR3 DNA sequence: TGTGCCAGCAGTCGGCCGGGTACAGATACGCAGTATTTT. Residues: CASSRPGTDTQYF.

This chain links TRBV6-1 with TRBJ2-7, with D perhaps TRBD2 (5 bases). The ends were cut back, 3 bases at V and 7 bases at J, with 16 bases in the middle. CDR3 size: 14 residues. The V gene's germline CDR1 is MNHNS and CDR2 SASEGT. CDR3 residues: CASSEGSGFGEQYF. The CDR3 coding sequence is TGTGCCAGCAGTGAGGGCTCGGGATTTGGGGAGCAGTACTTC.

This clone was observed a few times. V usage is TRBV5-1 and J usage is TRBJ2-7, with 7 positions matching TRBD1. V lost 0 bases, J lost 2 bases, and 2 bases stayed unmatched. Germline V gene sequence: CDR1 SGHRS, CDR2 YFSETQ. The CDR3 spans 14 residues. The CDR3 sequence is CASSLETGTYEQYF. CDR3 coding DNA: TGCGCCAGCAGCTTGGAGACAGGGACCTACGAGCAGTACTTC.

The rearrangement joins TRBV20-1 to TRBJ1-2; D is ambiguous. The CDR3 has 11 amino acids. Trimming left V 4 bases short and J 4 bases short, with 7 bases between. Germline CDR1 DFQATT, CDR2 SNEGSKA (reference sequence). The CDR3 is CSATEAYGYTF. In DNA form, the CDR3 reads TGCAGTGCTACTGAGGCCTATGGCTACACCTTC.

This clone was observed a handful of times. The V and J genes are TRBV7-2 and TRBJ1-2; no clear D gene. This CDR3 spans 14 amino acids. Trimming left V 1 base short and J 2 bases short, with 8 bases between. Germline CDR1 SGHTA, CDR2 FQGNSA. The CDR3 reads CASSLVVDNYGYTF. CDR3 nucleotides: TGTGCCAGCAGCTTAGTTGTAGACAACTATGGCTACACCTTC.

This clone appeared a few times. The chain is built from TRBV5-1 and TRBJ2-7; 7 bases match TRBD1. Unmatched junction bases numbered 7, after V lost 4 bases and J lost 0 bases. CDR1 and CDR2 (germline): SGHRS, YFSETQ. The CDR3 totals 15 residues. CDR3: CASSPGGESSYEQYF. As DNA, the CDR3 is TGCGCCAGCAGCCCAGGGGGAGAGAGCTCCTACGAGCAGTACTTC.

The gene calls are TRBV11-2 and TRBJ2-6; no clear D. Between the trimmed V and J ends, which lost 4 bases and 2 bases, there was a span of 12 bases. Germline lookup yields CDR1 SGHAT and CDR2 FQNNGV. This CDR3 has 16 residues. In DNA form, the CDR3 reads TGTGCCAGCAGCTCTACGGCTACGACTGGGGCCAACGTCCTGACTTTC. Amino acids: CASSSTATTGANVLTF.

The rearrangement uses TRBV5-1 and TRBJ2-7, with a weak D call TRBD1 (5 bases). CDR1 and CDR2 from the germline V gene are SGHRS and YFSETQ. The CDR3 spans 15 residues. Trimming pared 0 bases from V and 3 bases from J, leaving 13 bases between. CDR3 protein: CASSLDTGAYYEQYF. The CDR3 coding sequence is TGCGCCAGCAGCTTGGATACAGGAGCCTACTACGAGCAGTACTTC.

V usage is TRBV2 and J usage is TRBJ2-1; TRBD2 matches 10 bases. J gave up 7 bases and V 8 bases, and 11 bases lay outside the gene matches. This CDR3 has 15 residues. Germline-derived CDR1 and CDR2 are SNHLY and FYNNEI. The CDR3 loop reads CASHLASGSRNEQFF. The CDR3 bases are TGTGCCAGCCACCTCGCTAGCGGGAGTCGAAATGAGCAGTTCTTC. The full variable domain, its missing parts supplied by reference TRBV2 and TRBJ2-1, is EPEVTQTPSHQVTQMGQEVILRCVPISNHLYFYWYRQILGQKVEFLVSFYNNEISEKSEIFDDQFSVERPDGSNFTLKIRSTKLEDSAMYFCASHLASGSRNEQFFGPGTRLTVL.

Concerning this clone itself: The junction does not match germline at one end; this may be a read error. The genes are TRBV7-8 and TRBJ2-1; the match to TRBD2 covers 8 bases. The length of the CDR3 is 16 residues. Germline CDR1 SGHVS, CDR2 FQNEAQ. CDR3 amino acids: CASSPWGASGPNDQFF. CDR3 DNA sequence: TGTGCCAGCAGCCCCTGGGGGGCTAGCGGGCCCAATGATCAGTTCTTC.

CDR3 bases: TGCAGCGTTGAAGGGACTAGCGGGGTCCCCAATGAGCAGTTCTTC. It is translated as CSVEGTSGVPNEQFF. This chain links TRBV29-1 with TRBJ2-1; 12 bases agree with TRBD2. The length of the CDR3 is 15 residues. The germline V gene has CDR1 SQVTM and CDR2 ANQGSEA. V shed 1 base, J shed 6 bases, and the junction held 4 bases outside the gene matches.

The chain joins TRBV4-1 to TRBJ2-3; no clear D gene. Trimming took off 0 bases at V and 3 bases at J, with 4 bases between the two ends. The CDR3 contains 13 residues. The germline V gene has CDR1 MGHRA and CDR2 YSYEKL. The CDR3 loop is CASSQEATDTQYF. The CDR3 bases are TGCGCCAGCAGCCAAGAGGCGACAGATACGCAGTATTTT.

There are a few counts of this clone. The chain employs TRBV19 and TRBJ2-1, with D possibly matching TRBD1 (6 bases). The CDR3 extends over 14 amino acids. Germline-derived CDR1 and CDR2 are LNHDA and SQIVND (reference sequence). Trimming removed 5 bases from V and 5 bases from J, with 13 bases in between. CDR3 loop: CASSPTGKNNEQFF. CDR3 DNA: TGTGCCAGTAGTCCCACAGGGAAAAACAATGAGCAGTTCTTC.

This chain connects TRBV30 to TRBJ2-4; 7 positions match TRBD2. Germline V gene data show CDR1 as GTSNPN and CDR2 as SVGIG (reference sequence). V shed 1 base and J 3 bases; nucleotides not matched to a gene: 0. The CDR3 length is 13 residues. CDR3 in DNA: TGTGCCTGGAGTGCGGGGGGCAAAAACATTCAGTACTTC. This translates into CAWSAGGKNIQYF.

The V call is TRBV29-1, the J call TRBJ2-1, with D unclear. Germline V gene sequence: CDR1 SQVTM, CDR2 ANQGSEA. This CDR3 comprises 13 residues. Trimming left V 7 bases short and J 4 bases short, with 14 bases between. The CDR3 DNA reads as TGCAGCGCCTCGTCGGAGATTTACAATGAGCAGTTCTTC. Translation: CSASSEIYNEQFF.

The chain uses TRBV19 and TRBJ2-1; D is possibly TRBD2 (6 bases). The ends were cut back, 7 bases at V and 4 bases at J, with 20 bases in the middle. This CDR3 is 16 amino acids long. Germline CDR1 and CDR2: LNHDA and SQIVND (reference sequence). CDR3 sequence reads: CASTHKTAGGYNEQFF. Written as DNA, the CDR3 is TGTGCCAGTACCCATAAGACGGCCGGGGGTTACAATGAGCAGTTCTTC.

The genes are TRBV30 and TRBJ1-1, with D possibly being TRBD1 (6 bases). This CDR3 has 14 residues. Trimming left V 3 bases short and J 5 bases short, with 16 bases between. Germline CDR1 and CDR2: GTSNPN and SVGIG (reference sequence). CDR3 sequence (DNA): TGTGCCTGGAGAACCACAGGGAGGTGGACTGAAGCTTTCTTT. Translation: CAWRTTGRWTEAFF.

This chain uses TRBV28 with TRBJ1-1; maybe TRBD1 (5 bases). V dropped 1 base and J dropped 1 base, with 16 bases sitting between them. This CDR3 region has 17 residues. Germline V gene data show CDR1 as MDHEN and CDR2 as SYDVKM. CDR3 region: CASSLFRGEVSNTEAFF. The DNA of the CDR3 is TGTGCCAGCAGTTTATTTAGGGGAGAGGTTTCGAACACTGAAGCTTTCTTT.

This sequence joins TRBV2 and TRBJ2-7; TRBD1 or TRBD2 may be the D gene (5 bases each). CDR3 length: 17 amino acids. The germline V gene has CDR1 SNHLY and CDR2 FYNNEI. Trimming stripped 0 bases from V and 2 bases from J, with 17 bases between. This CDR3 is CASSEALRGRSTYEQYF. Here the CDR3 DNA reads TGTGCCAGCAGTGAAGCGCTTCGGGGACGGTCAACCTACGAGCAGTACTTC. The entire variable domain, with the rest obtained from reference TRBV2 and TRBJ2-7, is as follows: EPEVTQTPSHQVTQMGQEVILRCVPISNHLYFYWYRQILGQKVEFLVSFYNNEISEKSEIFDDQFSVERPDGSNFTLKIRSTKLEDSAMYFCASSEALRGRSTYEQYFGPGTRLTVT.